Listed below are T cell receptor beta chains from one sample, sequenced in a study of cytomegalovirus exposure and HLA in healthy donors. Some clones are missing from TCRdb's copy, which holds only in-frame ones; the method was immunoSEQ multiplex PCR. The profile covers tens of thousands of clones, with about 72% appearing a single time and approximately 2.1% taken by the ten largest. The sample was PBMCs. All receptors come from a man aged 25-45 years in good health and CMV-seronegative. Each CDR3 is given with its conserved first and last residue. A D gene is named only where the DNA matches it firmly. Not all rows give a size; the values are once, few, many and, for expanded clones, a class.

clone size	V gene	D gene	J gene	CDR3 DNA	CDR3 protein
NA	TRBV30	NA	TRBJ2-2	TGTGCCTGGTCCCCCGGGAACGGGGAGCTGTTTTTT	CAWSPGNGELFF
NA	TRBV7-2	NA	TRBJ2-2	TGTGCCAGCAGCTTGCAGGTGAACACCGGGGAGCTGTTTTTT	CASSLQVNTGELFF
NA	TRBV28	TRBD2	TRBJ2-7	TGTGCCAGCAGTGCCCCTAGCGGGAGGGTACAGGACGAGCAGTACTTC	CASSAPSGRVQDEQYF
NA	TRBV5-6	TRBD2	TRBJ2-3	TGTGCCAGCAGCCGGGGGGTCTCTGCCGCCTTGAGTCTCTCAGATACGCAGTATTTT	CASSRGVSAALSLSDTQYF
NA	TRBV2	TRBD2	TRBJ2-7	TGTGCCAGCGGAGATACAGGACTAGCCTACGAGCAGTACTTC	CASGDTGLAYEQYF
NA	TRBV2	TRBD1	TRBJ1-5	TGTGCCAGCAGGCCCGGGACAGGGCATCAGCCCCAGCATTTT	CASRPGTGHQPQHF
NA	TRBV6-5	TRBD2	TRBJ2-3	TGTGCCAGCAGTTACGGCCTAGCGGGAGGCCCAGATACGCAGTATTTT	CASSYGLAGGPDTQYF
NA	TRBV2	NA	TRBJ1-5	TGTGCCAGCAGTGGGAGGAGGGAATCGATCGGGTATAGCAATCAGCCCCAGCATTTT	CASSGRRESIGYSNQPQHF
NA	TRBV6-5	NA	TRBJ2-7	TGTGCCAGCAGCCAAGACAGTAACTCCTACGAGCAGTACTTC	CASSQDSNSYEQYF
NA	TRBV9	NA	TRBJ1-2	TGTGCCAGCAGCGTAGGAGAGGCCTATGGCTACACCTTC	CASSVGEAYGYTF
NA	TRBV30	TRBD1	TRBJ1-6	TGTGCCTGGAGTGTACTTGGACAGGGATCTTCACCCCTCCACTTT	CAWSVLGQGSSPLHF
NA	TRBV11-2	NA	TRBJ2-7	TGTGCCAGCAGCTTAGATGGCGGGATTCACGAGCAGTACTTC	CASSLDGGIHEQYF
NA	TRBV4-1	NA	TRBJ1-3	TGCGCCAGCAGTCCGGGGGGGATTAACACCATATATTTT	CASSPGGINTIYF
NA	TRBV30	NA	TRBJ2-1	TGTGCCTGGAGTTCAGGGGTCGGGAATGAGCAGTTCTTC	CAWSSGVGNEQFF
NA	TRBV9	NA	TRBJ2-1	TGTGCCAGCAGCGCGGCCCTAGGCTCCTACAATGAGCAGTTCTTC	CASSAALGSYNEQFF
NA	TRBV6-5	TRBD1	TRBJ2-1	TGTGCCAGCAGTCCTTCACAGGGGCGCAATGAGCAGTTCTTC	CASSPSQGRNEQFF
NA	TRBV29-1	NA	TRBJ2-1	TGCAGCGTTGAGCTGGGGGGCAATGAGCAGTTCTTC	CSVELGGNEQFF
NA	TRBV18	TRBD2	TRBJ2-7	TGTGCCAGCTCACCCCTAGCGGGAGGCGACGAGCAGTACTTC	CASSPLAGGDEQYF
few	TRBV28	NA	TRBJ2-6	TGTGCCAGCACCCTTCTAGCTGGGGCCAACGTCCTGACTTTC	CASTLLAGANVLTF
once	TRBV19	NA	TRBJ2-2	TGTGCCAGTAATACGGAGAGGGGGACCGGGGAGCTGTTTTTT	CASNTERGTGELFF
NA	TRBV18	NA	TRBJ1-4	TGTGCCAGCTCACCGGGGAGAACTGATGAAAAACTGTTTTTT	CASSPGRTDEKLFF
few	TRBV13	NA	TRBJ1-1	TGTGCCAGCAGCCCAATGAACACTGAAGCTTTCTTT	CASSPMNTEAFF
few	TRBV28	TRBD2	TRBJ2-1	TGTGCCAGCAGTTCCGACGGGACTAGGGAGAATGAGCAGTTCTTC	CASSSDGTRENEQFF
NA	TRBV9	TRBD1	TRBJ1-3	TGTGCCAGCAGCCACGGACAGGGAGGAAACACCATATATTTT	CASSHGQGGNTIYF
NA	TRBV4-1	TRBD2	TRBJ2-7	TGCGCCAGCAGCCAACTAGCGGGAGGGTCCGCCTACGAGCAGTACTTC	CASSQLAGGSAYEQYF
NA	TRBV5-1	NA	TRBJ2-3	TGCGCCAGCAGCTTGGACAGGTACGGCACAGATACGCAGTATTTT	CASSLDRYGTDTQYF
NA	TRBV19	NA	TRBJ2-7	TGTGCCAGTAGTTCACAGATTGTGGGAGATCCCTACGAGCAGTACTTC	CASSSQIVGDPYEQYF
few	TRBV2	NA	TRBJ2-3	TGTGCCAGCACCGAGGCAGATACGCAGTATTTT	CASTEADTQYF
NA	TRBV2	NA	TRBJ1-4	TGTGCCAGCAGGTCAGGGGCAACTAATGAAAAACTGTTTTTT	CASRSGATNEKLFF
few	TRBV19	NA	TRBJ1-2	TGTGCCAGTACTATATCGGGGATGTTAAAGTATGGCTACACCTTC	CASTISGMLKYGYTF
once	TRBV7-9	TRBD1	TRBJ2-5	TGTGCCAGCAGCTTGGGCGTGACAGGGCTGGAGACCCAGTACTTC	CASSLGVTGLETQYF
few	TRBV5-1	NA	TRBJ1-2	TGCGCCAGCAGCTTGGCGTCCGGGAACGGCTACACCTTC	CASSLASGNGYTF
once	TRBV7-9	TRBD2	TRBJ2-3	TGTTCCAGCAGCTCCATACCCGGGACTAGCGGGGGTGGCACAGATACGCAGTATTTT	CSSSSIPGTSGGGTDTQYF
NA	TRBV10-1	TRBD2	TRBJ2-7	TGCGCCAGCAGCGCCCATAGCGGGGCTAGCTCCTACGAGCAGTACTTC	CASSAHSGASSYEQYF
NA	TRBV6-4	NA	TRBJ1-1	TGTGCCAGCAGTGAGTTTCAGAACACTGAAGCTTTCTTT	CASSEFQNTEAFF
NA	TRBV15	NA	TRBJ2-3	TGTGCCACCAGCAGAGAGAGAGGGATTGTGACGGGTGGAACAGATACGCAGTATTTT	CATSRERGIVTGGTDTQYF
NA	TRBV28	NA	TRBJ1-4	TGTGCCAGCATTCAGGGGTCTAATGAAAAACTGTTTTTT	CASIQGSNEKLFF
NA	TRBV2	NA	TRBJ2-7	TGTGCCAGCAGTGTTGCGCAGGGGGGAGACGAGCAGTACTTC	CASSVAQGGDEQYF
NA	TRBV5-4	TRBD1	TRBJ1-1	TGTGCCAGCAGCCCTTATCTGGACAGGGTAAAGGACACTGAAGCTTTCTTT	CASSPYLDRVKDTEAFF
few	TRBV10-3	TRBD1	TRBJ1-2	TGTGCCATCAGTGAGTCCAGGGGGACTGTGGTTGGCTACACCTTC	CAISESRGTVVGYTF
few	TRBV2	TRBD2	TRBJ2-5	TGTGCCAGCAGTGCCGGGACTAGCGGGAGGCGTGAGACCCAGTACTTC	CASSAGTSGRRETQYF
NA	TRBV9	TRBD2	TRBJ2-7	TGTGCCAGCAGCGCCCTAGCGGGGGTAGGCGACGAGCAGTACTTC	CASSALAGVGDEQYF
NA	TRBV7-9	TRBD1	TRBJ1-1	TGTGCCAGCAGCCGGCCGGGACAGCGTTCTCACACTGAAGCTTTCTTT	CASSRPGQRSHTEAFF
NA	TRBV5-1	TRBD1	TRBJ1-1	TGCGCCAGCAGCTTGGGGACAGGTCTGACTTTCTTT	CASSLGTGLTFF
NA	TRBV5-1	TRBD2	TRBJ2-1	TGCGCCAGCCGGGAGGCCTACAATGAGCAGTTCTTC	CASREAYNEQFF
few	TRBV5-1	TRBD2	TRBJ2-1	TGCGCCAGCAGCTTACGACTAGCGGGAGGTGGGAATGAGCAGTTCTTC	CASSLRLAGGGNEQFF
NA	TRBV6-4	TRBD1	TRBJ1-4	TGTGCCAGCGGAGTTTTGCGACAGGGGGTTTTTTCAGGTAATGAAAAACTGTTTTTT	CASGVLRQGVFSGNEKLFF
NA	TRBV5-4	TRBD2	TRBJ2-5	TGTGCCAGCAGCGGGGGACTAGCCGGAGAGACCCAGTACTTC	CASSGGLAGETQYF
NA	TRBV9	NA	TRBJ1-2	TGTGCCAGCAGCGTAGAGCAGGGTGGTAACTATGGCTACACCTTC	CASSVEQGGNYGYTF